The sequence of this T cell receptor (beta chain) was determined in a study of vaccination and CD4 T cells after COVID-19. Overall study context: In the convalescent cohort, there were six males and four females, two of them Hispanic.

Trimming cost V 5 bases and J 3 bases; bases outside gene matches: 1. The CDR3 sequence is 13 residues long. Germline CDR1 is MNHNS and CDR2 is SASEGT. Treatment noted: approximately 9-day PBMC culture with coronavirus spike peptide pools or control peptides (ViraFEST assay). In its sample, this clonotype was seen a few times. Antigen unknown. Sequencing of cultured CD4+ T cell DNA used the Oncomine TCR Beta short-read assay. TCRdb reprocessed the PCR reads with MiXCR, giving one entry per CDR3 protein. The profile shows 20,000 to 25,000 distinct CDR3 sequences, 35% to 45% of them singletons. Study-level points and caveats: Sampling was limited to relatively few convalescent patients, with no early post-infection timepoints studied. 304 of 307 vaccine-specific clones from convalescent patients were spike mono-reactive.

The chain combines TRBV6-1 with TRBJ2-5, with 9 bases fitting TRBD1. This TCR was recovered from a human donor who received a COVID-19 vaccine. The sequences come from CD4+ T cells from blood, cultured in vitro, collected before SARS-CoV-2 vaccination. For the CDR3, the DNA is TGTGCCAGCAGTAGACAGGGGGAAGAGACCCAGTACTTC. Its protein is CASSRQGEETQYF.